The 15 T cell receptor beta chains listed next were all sequenced from one sample in a study of T cells in Graves' hyperthyroidism and ophthalmopathy. It was RNA transcripts that yielded the amplified TCR beta CDR3 regions. TCR CDR3 regions were first amplified by RT-PCR with HTBI primers. TCRdb called the multiplex PCR reads again in MiXCR, with one record for every CDR3 protein. The profile covers some 350,000 distinct CDR3 sequences, with 15% to 19% appearing a single time and 28% taken by the ten largest. The sample taken for sequencing was blood. These receptors were taken from a woman aged 18-29 years with Graves' hyperthyroidism that later progressed to Graves' ophthalmopathy.

In this sample, this clonotype turned up many times. The chain combines TRBV5-1 with TRBJ2-7, with D possibly TRBD1 on 5 matching bases. CDR3 length equals 12 residues. Germline CDR1 and CDR2: SGHRS and YFSETQ. V dropped 7 bases and J dropped 3 bases, with 11 bases sitting between them. The CDR3 sequence: CASQGLDYEQYF. The CDR3 DNA is TGCGCCAGCCAGGGTCTAGACTACGAGCAGTACTTC.

This clonotype was counted many times. This chain connects TRBV10-3 to TRBJ2-7; 11 positions match TRBD1. CDR1 and CDR2 from the germline V gene are ENHRY and SYGVKD. The CDR3 has 14 residues. V was clipped by 6 bases and J by 5 bases; unmatched bases: 6. CDR3 in amino acids: CAIRLPGQGDEQYF. Written as DNA, the CDR3 is TGTGCCATCAGACTACCGGGACAGGGGGACGAGCAGTACTTC.

The chain links TRBV24-1 to TRBJ2-1, with 12 nucleotides matching TRBD2. The CDR3 is made up of 17 amino acids. Germline CDR1 and CDR2: KGHDR and SFDVKD. V lost 6 bases and J lost 3; bases outside the gene matches: 8. The CDR3 DNA reads TGTGCCACCAGTCAGCCGACTAGCGGGAGTGTCTACAATGAGCAGTTCTTC. Its translation: CATSQPTSGSVYNEQFF.

This clonotype came up a few times. This chain joins TRBV6-1 and TRBJ1-5; D possibly corresponds to TRBD1 (6 bases). Germline V CDR1 and CDR2: MNHNS, SASEGT. The ends were cut back, 5 bases at V and 3 bases at J, with 23 bases in the middle. The CDR3 covers 18 residues. CDR3 loop: CASSYRWLGTPTNQPQHF. CDR3 bases: TGTGCCAGCAGTTATCGGTGGCTGGGGACACCAACCAATCAGCCCCAGCATTTT.

As concerns this clonotype: A clone one base away is much larger, so this may be a read error. The rearrangement joins TRBV5-8 to TRBJ1-5; no clear D gene. The CDR3 length is 16 residues. Germline assignment: CDR1 SGHTS and CDR2 YDEGEE. CDR3 amino acids: CASSFRVRHSNQSQHF. CDR3 DNA sequence: TGTGCCAGCAGCTTTCGAGTACGGCATAGCAATCAGTCCCAGCATTTT.

This clonotype was counted many times. The chain has TRBV12-3 or TRBV12-4 and TRBJ2-5, with a weak D call TRBD2 (5 bases). Deletions cut 4 bases from V and 1 base from J, with 10 bases between. The CDR3 is 14 residues long. Here the CDR3 reads CASSSRTVQETQYF. CDR3 nucleotide sequence: TGTGCCAGCAGTTCCCGGACTGTCCAAGAGACCCAGTACTTC.

This rearrangement joins TRBV4-1 to TRBJ2-7, with 9 bases aligning to TRBD1. The germline gives CDR1 MGHRA, CDR2 YSYEKL. The CDR3 totals 14 residues. J was trimmed by 6 bases and V by 6 bases; bases with no gene match: 9. The CDR3 DNA reads as TGCGCCAGCAGGGCCGGGACAGGGAGTTCCGAGCAGTACTTC. Amino acid sequence: CASRAGTGSSEQYF.

Notes on this clonotype: This may be a read error, as it is one base from a much larger clone. V gene TRBV4-1 combines with J gene TRBJ1-6; D uncertain. The CDR3 has 13 residues. From germline, CDR1 is MGHRA and CDR2 YSYEKL. The CDR3 DNA is TGCGCCAGCAGCCAGGGGATGGATTCACCCCGCCACTTT. It yields the protein CASSQGMDSPRHF.

The chain recombines TRBV5-5 with TRBJ1-1; tentatively, D is TRBD1 (6 bases). Germline CDR1 SGHKS, CDR2 YYEKEE (reference sequence). The CDR3 runs 17 residues. V lost 0 bases and J 2 bases, leaving 17 bases between the germline ends. The CDR3 here is CASSLDSGVSVNTEAFF. The CDR3 coding sequence is TGTGCCAGCAGCTTGGATTCAGGGGTGTCCGTAAACACTGAAGCTTTCTTT.

This clonotype has at least ten counts. The V gene is TRBV18, the J gene TRBJ1-2, with 7 bases aligning to TRBD1. The CDR3 length is 16 residues. J gave up 2 bases and V 1 base, and 7 bases lay outside the gene matches. Per germline, CDR1 KGHSH and CDR2 LQKENI. The CDR3 spells CASSPLRDRPNYGYTF. The CDR3 nucleotides are TGTGCCAGCTCACCACTCCGGGACAGACCAAACTATGGCTACACCTTC.

Only a few counts were recorded for this clonotype. V is TRBV7-2 and J is TRBJ2-3, with 8 bases fitting TRBD2. The CDR3 loop spans 16 amino acids. CDR1 is SGHTA and CDR2 is FQGNSA in the germline V gene. V lost 5 bases to trimming and J lost 4 bases; unmatched junction nucleotides: 11. The CDR3 loop reads CASSLSGTRSPDTQYF. The DNA for the CDR3 is TGTGCCAGCAGCCTATCCGGGACTAGGTCCCCAGATACGCAGTATTTT.

About this clonotype: A much larger clone is a single base away; this may be a read error. This rearrangement joins TRBV5-5 to TRBJ1-5; D is uncertain. The germline CDR1 and CDR2 sequences are SGHKS and YYEKEE (reference sequence). V lost 2 bases, J lost 12 bases, and 15 bases lay in between. The CDR3 loop spans 13 amino acids. CDR3 nucleotide sequence: TGTGCCAGCAGCTTTGTTGTCTCGGGTCACCAGCATTTT. Its protein product is CASSFVVSGHQHF.

This clonotype was recorded at least ten times. This chain joins TRBV7-9 and TRBJ2-1; 11 positions match TRBD2. V dropped 7 bases and J dropped 0; count of bases not matched to a gene: 11. The CDR3 spans 18 residues. The germline gives CDR1 SEHNR, CDR2 FQNEAQ (reference sequence). CDR3 sequence reads: CASTPSGGPPSSYNEQFF. CDR3 bases: TGTGCCAGCACCCCTAGCGGGGGGCCCCCCAGCTCCTACAATGAGCAGTTCTTC.

The chain carries TRBV6-5 and TRBJ2-1; possible D gene TRBD1, 5 bases. The CDR3 runs to 14 residues. V gave up 2 bases and J gave up 10 bases, with 15 bases separating them. Germline values: CDR1 MNHEY, CDR2 SVGAGI. The CDR3 region is CASSYGAPEGEQFF. In nucleotides, the CDR3 is TGTGCCAGCAGTTACGGGGCGCCAGAAGGGGAGCAGTTCTTC.

As to this clonotype: A read error is possible here, since a much larger clone lies one base away. The rearrangement links TRBV11-3 to TRBJ2-1; D not certain. CDR3 size: 15 residues. Germline V lookup: CDR1 SGHNT, CDR2 YENEEA. CDR3 residues: CASSHRNSSYSEQFF. The CDR3 DNA reads TGTGCCAGCAGCCACCGGAATAGCTCCTACAGTGAGCAGTTCTTC.